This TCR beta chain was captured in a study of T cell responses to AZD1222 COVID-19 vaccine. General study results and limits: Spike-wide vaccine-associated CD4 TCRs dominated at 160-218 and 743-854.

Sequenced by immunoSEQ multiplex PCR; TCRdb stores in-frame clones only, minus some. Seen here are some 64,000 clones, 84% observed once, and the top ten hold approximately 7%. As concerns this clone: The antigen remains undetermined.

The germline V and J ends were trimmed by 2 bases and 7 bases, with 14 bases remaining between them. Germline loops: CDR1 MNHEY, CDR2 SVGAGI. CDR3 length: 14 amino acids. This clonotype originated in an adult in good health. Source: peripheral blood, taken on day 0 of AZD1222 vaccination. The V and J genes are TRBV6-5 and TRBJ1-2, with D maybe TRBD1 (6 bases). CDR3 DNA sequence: TGTGCCAGCAGTTACCGACAGGTGGTCGGTGGCTACACCTTC. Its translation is CASSYRQVVGGYTF.